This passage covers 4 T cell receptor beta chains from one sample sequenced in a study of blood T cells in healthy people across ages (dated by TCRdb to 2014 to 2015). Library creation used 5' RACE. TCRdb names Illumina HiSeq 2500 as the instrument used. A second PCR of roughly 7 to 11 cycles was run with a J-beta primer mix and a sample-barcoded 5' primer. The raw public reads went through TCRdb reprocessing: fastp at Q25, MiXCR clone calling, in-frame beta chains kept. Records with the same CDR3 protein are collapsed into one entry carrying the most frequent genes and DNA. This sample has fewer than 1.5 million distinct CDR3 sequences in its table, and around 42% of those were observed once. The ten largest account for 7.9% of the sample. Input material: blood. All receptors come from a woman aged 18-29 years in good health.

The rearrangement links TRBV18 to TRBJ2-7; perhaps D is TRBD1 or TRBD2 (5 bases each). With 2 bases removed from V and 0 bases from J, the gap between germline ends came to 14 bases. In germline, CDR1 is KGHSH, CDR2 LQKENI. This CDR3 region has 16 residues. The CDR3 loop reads CASSPKSGRDSYEQYF. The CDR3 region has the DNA TGTGCCAGCTCACCAAAGAGCGGCAGGGACTCCTACGAGCAGTACTTC.

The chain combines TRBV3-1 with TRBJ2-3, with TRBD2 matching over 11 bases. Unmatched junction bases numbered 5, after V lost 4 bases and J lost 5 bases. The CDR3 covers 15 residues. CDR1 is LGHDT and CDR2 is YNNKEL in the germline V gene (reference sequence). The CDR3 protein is CASSRIAGGRDTQYF. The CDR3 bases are TGTGCCAGCAGCCGAATAGCGGGGGGGAGAGATACGCAGTATTTT.

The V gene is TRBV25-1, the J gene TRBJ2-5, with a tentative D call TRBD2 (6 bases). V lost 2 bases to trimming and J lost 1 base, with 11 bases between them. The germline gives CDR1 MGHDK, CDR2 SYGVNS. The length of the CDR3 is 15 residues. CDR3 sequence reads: CASSEAGLTQETQYF. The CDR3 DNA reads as TGTGCCAGCAGTGAAGCGGGACTTACCCAAGAGACCCAGTACTTC.

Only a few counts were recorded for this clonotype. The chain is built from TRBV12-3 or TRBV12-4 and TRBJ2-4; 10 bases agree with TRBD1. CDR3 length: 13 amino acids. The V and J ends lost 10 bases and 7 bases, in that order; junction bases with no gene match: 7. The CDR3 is CATQPTGGNIQYF. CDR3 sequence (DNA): TGTGCCACTCAACCGACAGGGGGCAACATTCAGTACTTC.